This T cell receptor beta chain came from a study of a mutant IDH1 vaccine in newly diagnosed glioma. Study-level background: Once 4-6 weeks had passed after radiotherapy alone, vaccination started, or it started with temozolomide cycles. Patients previously underwent radiotherapy, temozolomide, or both, and most underwent both. Treatment recipients were roughly 62% male and around 40% female, and their mean age was roughly 44 years.

Sequenced by immunoSEQ multiplex PCR; TCRdb stores in-frame clones only, minus some. This sample has more than 55,000 clones, with about 81% found just once. This CDR3 has 15 residues. Trimming removed 2 bases at V and 8 bases at J, with 16 bases between. In germline, CDR1 is LNHNV, CDR2 YYDKDF (reference sequence). The sample's time point: week 23, last vaccination. The investigators gave 300 ug of mutant IDH1 20-mer peptide in each vaccine dose, together with topical imiquimod. The astrocytomas were IDH1-mutant, ATRX-negative, and WHO grade 3 or 4. About this clone: No antigen is known for it.

Here the sequenced sample was PBMCs, taken from a glioma patient whose treatment included an IDH1 peptide vaccine. The chain employs TRBV15 and TRBJ2-1; possible D gene TRBD2, 7 bases. The receptor was derived from a middle-aged woman with glioma. Some clones in this sample may be carry-over from other donors' samples. The CDR3 loop is CATSRLGGGPDEQFF. In DNA form, the CDR3 reads TGTGCCACCAGCAGACTGGGGGGGGGCCCCGATGAGCAGTTCTTC.